These 24 T cell receptor beta chains came from one sample sequenced in a study of CD8 T cells in Susac syndrome. A quantity of about 0.45 to 1 ug RNA underwent reverse transcription using random hexamers. MiXCR was run by TCRdb on the immunoSEQ multiplex PCR reads, yielding one entry per CDR3 protein. The data contain tens of thousands of distinct CDR3 sequences, roughly nine tenths of them seen just once; the ten biggest clones take up 0.5%. The sequenced sample consisted of CD8+ T cells from PBMCs. The receptors were gathered from a human donor with multiple sclerosis.

J is TRBJ2-3 and V is TRBV2; maybe TRBD2 (5 bases). The ends were cut back, 6 bases at V and 0 bases at J, with 13 bases in the middle. This CDR3 spans 15 amino acids. CDR1 and CDR2 from the germline V gene are SNHLY and FYNNEI. DNA for the CDR3: TGTGCCAGCAGCCCCCTCCTAGCTAGCACAGATACGCAGTATTTT. Its translation: CASSPLLASTDTQYF. The complete variable domain, with remaining parts taken from reference TRBV2 and TRBJ2-3, reads EPEVTQTPSHQVTQMGQEVILRCVPISNHLYFYWYRQILGQKVEFLVSFYNNEISEKSEIFDDQFSVERPDGSNFTLKIRSTKLEDSAMYFCASSPLLASTDTQYFGPGTRLTVL.

This chain uses TRBV9 with TRBJ2-3; D gene unclear. CDR1 and CDR2 from the germline V gene are SGDLS and YYNGEE. The CDR3 spans 14 residues. Between the trimmed V and J ends, which lost 0 bases and 0 bases, there was a span of 5 bases. The CDR3 DNA follows: TGTGCCAGCAGCGTAGCGCAGAGCACAGATACGCAGTATTTT. Its translation is CASSVAQSTDTQYF.

This chain joins TRBV28 and TRBJ1-2; 10 bases agree with TRBD1. V shed 4 bases and J 8 bases; nucleotides not matched to a gene: 19. The CDR3 sequence is 18 residues long. Germline V gene lookup returns CDR1 MDHEN and CDR2 SYDVKM. CDR3 in DNA: TGTGCCAGCAGTTCTAACCGGGACAGGGGTATGAATCGATACGGCTACACCTTC. This sequence encodes CASSSNRDRGMNRYGYTF.

The chain uses TRBV6-5 and TRBJ2-5, with TRBD2 matching 10 bases. V was pared by 0 bases and J by 5 bases, with 9 bases of the junction left unmatched. CDR1 MNHEY and CDR2 SVGAGI come from the germline V gene. This CDR3 is 17 amino acids long. DNA of the CDR3: TGTGCCAGCAGTTACTCGGAGGGTCTAGCGGGGGTGGAGACCCAGTACTTC. It encodes CASSYSEGLAGVETQYF.

The V gene is TRBV5-6, the J gene TRBJ2-3, with D perhaps TRBD1 (5 bases). The germline V gene encodes CDR1 SGHDT and CDR2 YYEEEE. Trimming pared 4 bases from V and 6 bases from J, leaving 9 bases between. This CDR3 spans 12 amino acids. The DNA of the CDR3 is TGTGCCAGCAGCCCGCCAGGGGATACGCAGTATTTT. Protein product: CASSPPGDTQYF.

The chain links TRBV19 to TRBJ2-1; D ambiguous. The CDR3 sequence is 15 residues long. V lost 5 bases and J lost 1, with 12 bases in between. CDR1 is LNHDA, CDR2 SQIVND, per germline (reference sequence). The CDR3 DNA sequence: TGTGCCAGTAGTGATTATCCAGATTCCTACAATGAGCAGTTCTTC. Translating it yields CASSDYPDSYNEQFF.

The V gene is TRBV28, the J gene TRBJ2-7, with TRBD1 matching 9 bases. Germline V gives CDR1 MDHEN, CDR2 SYDVKM. The CDR3 extends over 15 amino acids. V shed 6 bases and J 6 bases; nucleotides not matched to a gene: 12. The CDR3 DNA follows: TGTGCCAGCAGCCCTCCGGGACAGGGTTTTAGCGAGCAGTACTTC. Its protein product is CASSPPGQGFSEQYF. Looking up the rest from reference TRBV28 and TRBJ2-7 gives the full variable domain: DVKVTQSSRYLVKRTGEKVFLECVQDMDHENMFWYRQDPGLGLRLIYFSYDVKMKEKGDIPEGYSVSREKKERFSLILESASTNQTSMYLCASSPPGQGFSEQYFGPGTRLTVT.

This chain uses TRBV7-9 with TRBJ1-1; 7 nucleotides line up with TRBD1. V shed 7 bases, J shed 1 base, and the junction held 9 bases outside the gene matches. Germline CDR1 is SEHNR and CDR2 is FQNEAQ (reference sequence). The CDR3 has 15 residues. CDR3 protein: CASIVGEGANTEAFF. Written as DNA, the CDR3 is TGTGCCAGCATCGTTGGGGAGGGGGCGAACACTGAAGCTTTCTTT.

V gene TRBV11-2 combines with J gene TRBJ2-1; D ambiguous. The V end lost 4 bases, the J end lost 5 bases, and 24 bases lay between the germline ends. The CDR3 sequence is 18 residues long. CDR1 and CDR2 (germline): SGHAT, FQNNGV. CDR3 amino acids: CASSSPVDDPFSDNEQFF. The CDR3 DNA reads TGTGCCAGCAGCTCTCCGGTGGACGACCCTTTTTCCGACAATGAGCAGTTCTTC. The whole variable domain, filled in from reference TRBV11-2 and TRBJ2-1, reads EAGVAQSPRYKIIEKRQSVAFWCNPISGHATLYWYQQILGQGPKLLIQFQNNGVVDDSQLPKDRFSAERLKGVDSTLKIQPAKLEDSAVYLCASSSPVDDPFSDNEQFFGPGTRLTVL.

This clonotype was seen a handful of times. V and J are TRBV20-1 and TRBJ2-5; TRBD2 agrees at 10 bases. CDR1 and CDR2 from the germline V gene are DFQATT and SNEGSKA (reference sequence). This CDR3 has 15 residues. V gave up 0 bases and J gave up 5 bases; unmatched junction bases: 6. DNA of the CDR3: TGCAGTGCTAGAGATCAACTAGCGGGAAGGGAGACCCAGTACTTC. Translation gives CSARDQLAGRETQYF.

V gene TRBV14 combines with J gene TRBJ1-1; no firm D call. Germline V gene lookup returns CDR1 SGHDN and CDR2 FVKESK. This CDR3 spans 15 amino acids. V lost 4 bases and J 5 bases, leaving 17 bases between the germline ends. This CDR3 reads CASSPHLRGGTEAFF. CDR3 DNA: TGTGCCAGCAGCCCCCACCTTCGGGGAGGGACTGAAGCTTTCTTT.

The chain employs TRBV27 and TRBJ1-5; no clear D gene. Germline V CDR1 and CDR2: MNHEY, SMNVEV (reference sequence). CDR3 length: 13 amino acids. Trimming shortened V by 2 bases and J by 2 bases, and 4 bases separated the two germline ends. DNA for the CDR3: TGTGCCAGCAGTTTAATGGGCAATCAGCCCCAGCATTTT. Translating it yields CASSLMGNQPQHF.

V and J are TRBV25-1 and TRBJ1-1; 8 bases fit TRBD1. The V and J ends lost 5 bases and 1 base, in that order; junction bases with no gene match: 3. Looked up from germline, CDR1 is MGHDK and CDR2 is SYGVNS. This CDR3 comprises 14 residues. CDR3: CASSIGQGNTEAFF. CDR3 bases: TGTGCCAGCAGTATTGGACAGGGGAACACTGAAGCTTTCTTT.

This clonotype was recorded a few times. The chain employs TRBV2 and TRBJ1-2; 7 nucleotides align to TRBD1. Germline CDR1 SNHLY, CDR2 FYNNEI. V lost 3 bases, J lost 3 bases, and 1 base stayed unmatched. The CDR3 runs 13 residues. The CDR3 is CASSDGTDYGYTF. The CDR3, as DNA: TGTGCCAGCAGTGATGGGACAGACTATGGCTACACCTTC.

This clonotype was seen a few times. The chain carries TRBV7-8 and TRBJ2-1; 7 bases match TRBD2. The germline CDR1 and CDR2 sequences are SGHVS and FQNEAQ. Germline trimming cut 5 bases from V and 1 base from J; bases unmatched to any gene: 8. This CDR3 comprises 16 residues. CDR3 coding DNA: TGTGCCAGCAGCCCCGGGGGGAGGGGTTCCTACAATGAGCAGTTCTTC. Amino acids: CASSPGGRGSYNEQFF.

The chain's CDR3 is CASSPGLAGVTDTQYF. The CDR3 nucleotides read TGTGCCAGCAGCCCGGGACTAGCGGGAGTGACAGATACGCAGTATTTT. The chain combines TRBV6-1 with TRBJ2-3; 14 bases line up with TRBD2. Germline trimming cut 6 bases from V and 3 bases from J; bases unmatched to any gene: 5. The CDR3 has 16 amino acids. Per the germline V gene, CDR1 is MNHNS and CDR2 is SASEGT.

The count of this clonotype is one. J is TRBJ2-3 and V is TRBV28; D is possibly TRBD1 (5 bases). Germline values: CDR1 MDHEN, CDR2 SYDVKM. The CDR3 consists of 15 residues. The CDR3 bases are TGTGCAACCTCCCTATTGGTGGGGCGCACAGATACGCAGTATTTT. It encodes CATSLLVGRTDTQYF.

The chain couples TRBV19 to TRBJ1-1; D unresolved. With 5 bases removed from V and 5 bases from J, the gap between germline ends came to 18 bases. The germline V gene has CDR1 LNHDA and CDR2 SQIVND (reference sequence). The CDR3 sequence is 15 residues long. The CDR3 DNA sequence: TGTGCCAGTAGTCTAGCACACACCGGTGGGACTGAAGCTTTCTTT. It specifies CASSLAHTGGTEAFF.

The gene calls are TRBV5-1 and TRBJ2-1, with D possibly being TRBD1 or TRBD2 (5 bases each). Trimming took off 1 base at V and 0 bases at J, with 17 bases between the two ends. CDR3 length equals 18 residues. CDR1 is SGHRS, CDR2 YFSETQ, per germline. For the CDR3, the DNA is TGCGCCAGCAGCTTGAGGGACCGACCCCTTAGCTCCTACAATGAGCAGTTCTTC. This sequence encodes CASSLRDRPLSSYNEQFF.

V and J are TRBV10-3 and TRBJ2-7, with D unclear. The ends were cut back, 4 bases at V and 0 bases at J, with 7 bases in the middle. The CDR3 consists of 13 residues. Germline CDR1 ENHRY, CDR2 SYGVKD. This CDR3 is CAISGDHSYEQYF. CDR3 nucleotides: TGTGCCATCAGTGGGGATCACTCCTACGAGCAGTACTTC.

V gene TRBV27 combines with J gene TRBJ2-7; D possibly corresponds to TRBD2 (6 bases). The V and J ends lost 3 bases and 4 bases respectively, with 16 bases between them. CDR3 size: 15 residues. Germline V gene lookup returns CDR1 MNHEY and CDR2 SMNVEV (reference sequence). CDR3 amino acids: CASSFRSGGWYEQYF. The CDR3 coding sequence is TGTGCCAGCAGTTTCCGCTCTGGGGGGTGGTACGAGCAGTACTTC.

This clonotype was recorded a few times. This chain connects TRBV6-5 to TRBJ1-4; D ambiguous. Germline V gives CDR1 MNHEY, CDR2 SVGAGI. The V end lost 3 bases, the J end lost 7 bases, and 3 bases lay between the germline ends. The CDR3 runs to 11 residues. The CDR3 DNA reads as TGTGCCAGCAGTTATAGTGAAAAACTGTTTTTT. This sequence encodes CASSYSEKLFF.

The V call is TRBV24-1, the J call TRBJ2-1; 11 bases fit TRBD2. Germline loops: CDR1 KGHDR, CDR2 SFDVKD. The CDR3 has 15 residues. J lost 4 bases, V lost 5 bases, and 3 bases had no gene match. CDR3 sequence: CATSGGTSGYNEQFF. In DNA, the CDR3 is TGTGCCACCAGTGGCGGGACTAGCGGTTACAATGAGCAGTTCTTC.

The chain uses TRBV9 and TRBJ2-2, with D possibly being TRBD1 (5 bases). Germline assignment: CDR1 SGDLS and CDR2 YYNGEE. The CDR3 sequence is 15 residues long. Trimming shortened V by 4 bases and J by 5 bases, and 15 bases separated the two germline ends. CDR3 nucleotides: TGTGCCAGCAGCCCAGGGTCCCTAAGGACCGGGGAGCTGTTTTTT. Protein: CASSPGSLRTGELFF.